The source of this T cell receptor beta chain is a study of response to subunit inactivated influenza vaccine (dated by TCRdb to the late 2010s). Context from the whole study: Deep quantitative T cell receptor repertoire profiling was used in the study to track responses to a trivalent subunit inactivated influenza vaccine. Results and caveats for the whole study, not just this receptor: The authors proposed that each seasonal influenza vaccination may bring in only a limited number of new T cells.

CDR1 and CDR2 were assigned from the germline V gene as SGHRS and YFSETQ. The CDR3 covers 14 residues, taking in both the cysteine and the phenylalanine. The kept DNA is CDR3 alone, 42 bases in frame from the first base. The library was built by means of RT-PCR. The instrument was an Illumina HiSeq 2500. TCRdb handled the public reads itself, with Q25 trimming in fastp and clone calling in MiXCR, and kept productive beta chains. Identical CDR3 protein sequences are pooled into one entry, listed with their most common genes and DNA. The sample records 600,000 to 700,000 distinct CDR3 sequences, about 15% of which are singletons. 7.5% to 8% of the sample lies in the top ten. At least ten counts were recorded for this clonotype. Its antigen is not yet known. The junction differs from germline at one of its ends, possibly a read error.

Rearrangement joined TRBV5-1 to TRBJ2-7; the D gene may be TRBD1 or TRBD2, since each aligns over 5 bases. The sample here was PBMCs from blood, taken around 14 days before vaccination. This receptor was identified in a man aged 50 to 59 who received an inactivated influenza vaccine. Donor details come from another sample of the same person, matched by shared clones. At the DNA level, the sequence is TGTGCCAGCAGCTTAGGTCCAGGGAGCTACGAGCAGTACTTC. Its amino acids are CASSLGPGSYEQYF.